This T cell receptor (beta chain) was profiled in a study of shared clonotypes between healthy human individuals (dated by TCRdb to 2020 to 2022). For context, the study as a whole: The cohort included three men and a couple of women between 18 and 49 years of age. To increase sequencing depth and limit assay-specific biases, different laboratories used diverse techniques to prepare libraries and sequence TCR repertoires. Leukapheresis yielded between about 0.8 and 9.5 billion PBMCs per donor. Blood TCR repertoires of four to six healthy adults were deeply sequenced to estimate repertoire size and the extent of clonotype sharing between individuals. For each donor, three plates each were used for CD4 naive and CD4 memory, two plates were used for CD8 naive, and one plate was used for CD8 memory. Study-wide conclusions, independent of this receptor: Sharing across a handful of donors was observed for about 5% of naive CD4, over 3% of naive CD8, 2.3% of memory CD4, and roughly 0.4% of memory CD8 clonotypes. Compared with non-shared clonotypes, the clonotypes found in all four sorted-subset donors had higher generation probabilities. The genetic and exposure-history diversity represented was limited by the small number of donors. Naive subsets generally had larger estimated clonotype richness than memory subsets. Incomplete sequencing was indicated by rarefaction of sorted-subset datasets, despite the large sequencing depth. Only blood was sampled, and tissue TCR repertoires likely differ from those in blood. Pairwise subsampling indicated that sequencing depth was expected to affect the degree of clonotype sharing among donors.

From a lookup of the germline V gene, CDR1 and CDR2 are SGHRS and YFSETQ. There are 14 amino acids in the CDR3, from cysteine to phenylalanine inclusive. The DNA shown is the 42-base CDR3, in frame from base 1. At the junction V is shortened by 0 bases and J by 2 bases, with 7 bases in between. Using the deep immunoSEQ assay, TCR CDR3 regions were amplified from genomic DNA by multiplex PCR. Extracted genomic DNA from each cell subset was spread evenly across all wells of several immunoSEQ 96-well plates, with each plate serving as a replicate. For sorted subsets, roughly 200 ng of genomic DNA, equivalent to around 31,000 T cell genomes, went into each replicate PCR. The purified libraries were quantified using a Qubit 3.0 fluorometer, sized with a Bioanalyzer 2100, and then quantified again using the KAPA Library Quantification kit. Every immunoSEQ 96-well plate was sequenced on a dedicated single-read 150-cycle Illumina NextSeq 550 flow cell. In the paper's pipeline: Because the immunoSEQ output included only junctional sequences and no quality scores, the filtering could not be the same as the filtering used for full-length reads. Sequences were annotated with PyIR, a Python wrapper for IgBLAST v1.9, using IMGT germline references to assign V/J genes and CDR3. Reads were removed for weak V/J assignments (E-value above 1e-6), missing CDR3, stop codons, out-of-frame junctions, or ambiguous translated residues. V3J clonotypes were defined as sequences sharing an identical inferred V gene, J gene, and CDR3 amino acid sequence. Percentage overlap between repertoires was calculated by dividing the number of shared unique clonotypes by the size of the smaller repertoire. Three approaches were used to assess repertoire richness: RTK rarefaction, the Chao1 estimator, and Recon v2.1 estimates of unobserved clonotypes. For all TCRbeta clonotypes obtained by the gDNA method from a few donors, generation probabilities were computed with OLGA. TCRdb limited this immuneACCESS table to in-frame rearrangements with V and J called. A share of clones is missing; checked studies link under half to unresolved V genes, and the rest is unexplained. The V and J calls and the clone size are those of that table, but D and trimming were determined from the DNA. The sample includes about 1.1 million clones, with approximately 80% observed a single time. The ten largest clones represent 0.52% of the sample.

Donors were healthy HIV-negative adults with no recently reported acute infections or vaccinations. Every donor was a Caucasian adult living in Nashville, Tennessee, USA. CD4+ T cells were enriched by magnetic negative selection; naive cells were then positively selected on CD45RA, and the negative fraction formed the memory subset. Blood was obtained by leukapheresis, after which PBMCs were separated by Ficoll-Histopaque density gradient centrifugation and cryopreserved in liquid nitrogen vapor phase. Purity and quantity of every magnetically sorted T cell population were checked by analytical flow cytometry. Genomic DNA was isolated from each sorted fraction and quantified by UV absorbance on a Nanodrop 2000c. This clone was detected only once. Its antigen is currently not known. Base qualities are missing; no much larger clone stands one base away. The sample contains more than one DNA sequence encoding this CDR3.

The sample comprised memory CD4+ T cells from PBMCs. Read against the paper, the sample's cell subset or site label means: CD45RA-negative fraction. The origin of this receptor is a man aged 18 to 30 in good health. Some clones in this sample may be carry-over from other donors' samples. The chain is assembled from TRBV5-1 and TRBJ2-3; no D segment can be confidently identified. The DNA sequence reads TGCGCCAGCAGCTTGGCTCAGTCCACAGATACGCAGTATTTT. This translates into CASSLAQSTDTQYF.